This T cell receptor (beta chain) was identified in a study of T cell responses to AZD1222 COVID-19 vaccine. Method: immunoSEQ multiplex PCR; TCRdb's copy keeps in-frame clones and lacks some. The table includes 80,000 or so clones, 90% detected once. CDR1 and CDR2 from the germline V gene are GTSNPN and SVGIG (reference sequence). With 1 base removed from V and 3 bases from J, the gap between germline ends came to 16 bases. CDR3 size: 15 residues. Source: peripheral blood, taken 28 days after the second AZD1222 dose. The chain carries TRBV30 and TRBJ2-7; D is perhaps TRBD1 (6 bases). The sequence derives from an adult who received the AZD1222 COVID-19 vaccine. The CDR3 region has the DNA TGTGCCTGGAGTGCCAAAGGACAGTTACTCTACGAGCAGTACTTC. Protein sequence: CAWSAKGQLLYEQYF.